This TCR beta chain came from a study of blood T cell repertoires in COVID-19. Study-wide background: Sample material is recorded as cDNA or gDNA derived from T cells, B-cell-depleted T cells, or PBMCs.

CDR1 is SGHTA and CDR2 is FQGTGA in the germline V gene. Between the trimmed V and J ends, which lost 2 bases and 11 bases, there was a span of 12 bases. The CDR3 contains 12 residues. Under the authors' procedure: Amplification with reference gene primers provided the estimates of nucleated cell counts. Sequencing was performed with immunoSEQ multiplex PCR; in TCRdb, only in-frame clones are kept and a portion is missing. V and J calls and clone size are as listed in that table; D and trimming were resolved from the DNA. The sample gives approximately 230,000 clones, under 90% of which show up once; approximately 1.6% is in the top ten. Symptom resolution, clearance, or two negative PCRs marked donors in Cohort 3 as recovered.

This rearrangement joins TRBV7-3 to TRBJ1-1; perhaps TRBD1 as D (5 bases). The material sequenced was PBMCs or T cells enriched from blood (not recorded which). The sequence came from a man aged 35 to 55 who had recovered from COVID-19. The CDR3 DNA reads as TGTGCCAGCAGCTTATCCGGGGGGAGGGCTTTCTTT. Protein: CASSLSGGRAFF.